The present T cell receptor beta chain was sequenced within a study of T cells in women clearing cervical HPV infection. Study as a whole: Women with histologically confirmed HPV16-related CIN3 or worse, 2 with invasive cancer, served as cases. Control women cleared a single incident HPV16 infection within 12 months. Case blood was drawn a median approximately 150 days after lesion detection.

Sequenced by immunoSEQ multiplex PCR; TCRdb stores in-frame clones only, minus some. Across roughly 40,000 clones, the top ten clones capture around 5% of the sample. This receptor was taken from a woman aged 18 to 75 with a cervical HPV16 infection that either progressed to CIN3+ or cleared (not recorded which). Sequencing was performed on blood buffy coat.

The CDR3 region is CASSITRNQPQHF. The part of the CDR3 DNA that was read is TGTGCCAGTAGTATAACTCGCAATCAGCCC. The chain has TRBV19 and TRBJ1-5; D remains ambiguous. The read ends 3 residues before the CDR3 terminus; that terminus is restored from the germline J gene. CDR1 LNHDA and CDR2 SQIVND come from the germline V gene (reference sequence). This CDR3 region has 13 residues. V shed 2 bases and J shed 2 bases, with 4 bases lying between them.